What follows is one T cell receptor (beta chain) and its context. This clonotype was found many times. It lacks a known antigen. Base qualities were left out, and no much larger clone turns up one base away. The library was prepared using 5' RACE. The sequencer was an Illumina HiSeq 2000. Template switching introduced a universal primer binding site; the final cDNA contained a unique molecular identifier, enabling accurate counting of TCR cDNA molecules. Specific primers in the conserved constant-segment region were used to synthesize first-strand cDNA for the TCR alpha and beta chains. Each cDNA library was double barcoded, with a SMART-Mk sample barcode plus Illumina barcodes, to control for contamination. TruSeq adapter sequences, together with Illumina sample barcodes, were added in two successive PCR steps. The Illumina HiSeq platform was used with custom primers to sequence TCR alpha and beta cDNA libraries. From the authors' description of their analysis: MiGEC processed the raw reads to extract unique molecular identifiers, while MiXCR was used to determine the CDR3 positions. For each individual, recombination models were inferred using an EM algorithm with the repgenHMM and IGoR tools. Shared clonotypes were analyzed with the tcR package in R, and sharing was normalized by the product of cloneset sizes. Out-of-frame nonproductive sequences were analyzed to study raw recombination free of thymic and clonal selection effects. The public reads were reprocessed in TCRdb via fastp at Q25 and MiXCR, keeping in-frame beta chains. Every distinct CDR3 protein forms one entry, paired with its most common genes and DNA. Here the V and J calls rest on TCRdb's processing, not on the authors' analysis. A total of about 100,000 distinct CDR3 sequences appear in this sample, 5.9% of them only once. The ten top clones hold approximately 12% of the sample.

All donors were healthy Caucasians. Using Miltenyi CD45RO+ enrichment and human naive T-cell isolation kits, memory (CD45RO+) and naive T cells were isolated from PBMC. Inclusive of the bounding cysteine and phenylalanine, the CDR3 is 14 residues long. Left in the record is the CDR3 DNA by itself, 42 bases read in frame from the first base. V is pruned by 7 bases and J by 2 bases, leaving 3 bases of the junction without a gene match. CDR1 is given as SGHNT and CDR2 as YYREEE, both from the germline V gene (reference sequence). This sample is part of a study of identical twins (dated by TCRdb to about 2016). A note on the overall study: TCR alpha and beta repertoires from monozygotic twins, unrelated adults of various ages and cord blood were deep-sequenced to test whether fetal clonotypes persist. To rule out contamination, the twin experiments were replicated at different times with different library preparation protocols.

General findings and caveats noted by the study authors: Invariant T cells such as MAIT and iNKT could partly confound zero-insertion analyses, although diverse VJ usage argued against such confounding for most clonotypes. Compared with coincidental sharing between unrelated individuals, out-of-frame TCR alpha sequences shared between twins had an excess of sequences with low generation probability. In monozygotic twins, recombination models systematically underestimated out-of-frame TCR alpha sharing, but the models matched the sharing seen between unrelated individuals. Conclusions relied on cross-sectional statistical analysis, since the same donors could not be followed over many years. The excess sharing between twins in beta out-of-frame sequences was weaker because fewer shared sequences reduced the signal-to-noise ratio. Fewer insertions were carried by abundant cord blood beta clonotypes; a weaker similar trend was observed in young adult naive repertoires, while no such trend was observed in memory repertoires.

The rearranged chain carries TRBV5-4 and TRBJ2-1, and 10 junction bases match TRBD2. Sequenced material: memory T cells sorted from blood. The sample's cell subset or site, from its label and the paper: CD45RO+ enriched T cells. This TCR was sampled from a woman aged 45 to 65 in good health. The DNA sequence follows: TGTGCCAGCGGGACTAGCGAGACCTACAATGAGCAGTTCTTC. This sequence encodes CASGTSETYNEQFF.